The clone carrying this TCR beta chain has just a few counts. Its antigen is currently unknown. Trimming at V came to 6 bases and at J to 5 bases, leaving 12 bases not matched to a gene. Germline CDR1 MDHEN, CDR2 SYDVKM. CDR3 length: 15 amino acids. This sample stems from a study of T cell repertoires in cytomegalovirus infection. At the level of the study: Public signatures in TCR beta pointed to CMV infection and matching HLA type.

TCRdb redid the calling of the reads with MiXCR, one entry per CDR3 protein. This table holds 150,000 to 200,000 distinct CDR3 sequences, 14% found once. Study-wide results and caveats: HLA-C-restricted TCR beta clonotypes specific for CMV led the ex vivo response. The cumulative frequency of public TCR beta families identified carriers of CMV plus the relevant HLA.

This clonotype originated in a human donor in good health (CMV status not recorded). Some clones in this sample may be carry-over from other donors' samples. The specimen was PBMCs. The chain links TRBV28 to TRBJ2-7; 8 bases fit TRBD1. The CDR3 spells CASSRVDRGFDEQYF. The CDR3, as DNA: TGTGCCAGCAGCCGGGTAGACAGGGGATTCGACGAGCAGTACTTC.